One sample yielded the 8 T cell receptor beta chains listed below, sequenced in a study of blood T cell repertoires in COVID-19. Sequencing used immunoSEQ multiplex PCR; TCRdb keeps in-frame clones, though not all of them. The sample comprises some 83,000 clones, more than 70% of which are singletons, and under 0.6% rests with the top ten. Material: peripheral blood. These receptors were collected from a man aged 55 to 70 with acute or convalescent COVID-19.

The V and J genes are TRBV5-1 and TRBJ2-3, with 10 positions matching TRBD1. The CDR3 totals 15 residues. The trim removed 5 bases at V and 0 bases at J, leaving 3 bases unmatched. Per germline, CDR1 SGHRS and CDR2 YFSETQ. CDR3 region: CASRTGQGSTDTQYF. The DNA of the CDR3 is TGCGCCAGCAGAACGGGACAGGGGAGCACAGATACGCAGTATTTT.

This clone appeared a few times. The chain joins TRBV7-2 to TRBJ2-7; TRBD2 matches 12 bases. CDR3 length: 16 amino acids. Germline V gene lookup returns CDR1 SGHTA and CDR2 FQGNSA. J lost 2 bases, V lost 1 base, and 3 bases had no gene match. CDR3 sequence (DNA): TGTGCCAGCAGCTTAGTGGCTAGCGGGAGGGCCTACGAGCAGTACTTC. Its translation is CASSLVASGRAYEQYF.

In this sample, this clone turned up once. The chain combines TRBV24-1 with TRBJ2-2, with TRBD1 matching 12 bases. The CDR3 length is 18 residues. The germline CDR1 and CDR2 sequences are KGHDR and SFDVKD. The junction had 8 bases not matched to a gene; V was cut back by 3 bases and J by 4 bases. The CDR3 sequence is CATSDTGTGGKITGELFF. In DNA form, the CDR3 reads TGTGCCACCAGTGATACCGGGACAGGGGGCAAGATCACCGGGGAGCTGTTTTTT.

This clone was counted a single time. This chain joins TRBV21-1 and TRBJ2-1; the table names TRBD2, a call not compared with the DNA. TRBV21-1 is reported as a pseudogene. This CDR3 has 13 residues. The chain's CDR3 is CASSPGRRNEQFF. The DNA for the CDR3 is TGTGCCAGCAGCCCCGGGAGACGCAATGAGCAGTTCTTC.

The CDR3 spells CASSVDWTEETQYF. CDR3 bases: TGTGCCAGCAGCGTAGACTGGACAGAAGAGACCCAGTACTTC. The chain carries TRBV9 and TRBJ2-5, with a weak D call TRBD1 (6 bases). Germline values: CDR1 SGDLS, CDR2 YYNGEE. The CDR3 sequence is 14 residues long. The ends were cut back, 0 bases at V and 3 bases at J, with 9 bases in the middle.

This rearrangement joins TRBV6-5 to TRBJ1-5, with 8 bases that match TRBD1. Germline values: CDR1 MNHEY, CDR2 SVGAGI. After removal of 9 bases from V and 2 bases from J, the junction contained 6 bases not matched to a gene. The CDR3 loop spans 14 amino acids. CDR3 in DNA: TGTGCCAGTCAGGGGGCGCAGGGCAATCAGCCCCAGCATTTT. It specifies CASQGAQGNQPQHF.

This chain connects TRBV27 to TRBJ2-1; 8 bases match TRBD1. J was trimmed by 7 bases and V by 5 bases; bases with no gene match: 16. The CDR3 runs to 17 residues. The V gene's germline CDR1 is MNHEY and CDR2 SMNVEV (reference sequence). CDR3 nucleotides: TGTGCCAGCAGTCCCGGACAGGGACGGAAGATTGGGAATGAGCAGTTCTTC. Its translation: CASSPGQGRKIGNEQFF.

The J gene is TRBJ2-5, the V gene TRBV4-2, with TRBD1 identical over 7 bases. The CDR3 runs 15 residues. Germline-derived CDR1 and CDR2 are LGHNA and YNFKEQ. The V segment lost 0 bases and the J segment 5 bases; nucleotides outside the gene matches: 6. CDR3 protein: CASSQEGGASETQYF. CDR3 sequence (DNA): TGTGCCAGCAGCCAAGAAGGGGGCGCGTCGGAGACCCAGTACTTC.